This TCR beta chain is drawn from a study of blood T cell repertoires in COVID-19. About the study: Donors in the United States, Italy and Spain gave samples during acute or convalescent COVID-19. PBMCs, B-cell-depleted T cells, or T cells provided the cDNA or gDNA that made up the material.

CDR1 LGHNA and CDR2 YNFKEQ come from the germline V gene. Trimming removed 0 bases at V and 6 bases at J, with 14 bases between. CDR3 length: 15 residues. Those who participated ranged in age from roughly 18 to 95 years and resided in some 24 US areas. Exposed study participants had met a COVID-19 case within 2 weeks before entry. TCRdb's table, derived via immunoSEQ multiplex PCR, lists solely in-frame clones and lacks some. The table lists about 320,000 clones, 85% of them singletons, with 1.5% to 2% in the top ten. The chain uses TRBV4-2 and TRBJ2-5; D perhaps matches TRBD2 (6 bases). Sequencing was done on a sample of PBMCs or T cells enriched from blood (not recorded which). This clonotype was obtained from a woman aged 25-40 years who had been exposed to COVID-19. The CDR3 nucleotides read TGTGCCAGCAGCCAAGATCGTCGCGGGGCTAAGACCCAGTACTTC. This sequence encodes CASSQDRRGAKTQYF.